This TCR beta chain was recorded in a study of T cell changes during pregnancy in multiple sclerosis. The ends lost 5 bases at V and 10 bases at J; junction bases unmatched: 6. This CDR3 is built from 14 residues. CDR1 and CDR2 from the germline V gene are ENHRY and SYGVKD. Sequencing was performed with immunoSEQ multiplex PCR; in TCRdb, only in-frame clones are kept and a portion is missing. In the table there are fewer than 35,000 clones, around 90% of which are singletons. The genes are TRBV10-3 and TRBJ1-6; TRBD1 agrees at 9 bases. Source: CD4+ T cells from peripheral blood mononuclear cells, taken in the third trimester of pregnancy. This TCR came from a female donor in good health, enrolled as a control in a pregnancy study. CDR3 protein: CAISTGTGRSPLHF. In DNA form, the CDR3 reads TGTGCCATCAGTACCGGGACAGGGAGATCACCCCTCCACTTT.